A selection of T cell receptor beta chains follows, all from one sample in a study of T cell clones after liver transplantation. Sequenced by immunoSEQ multiplex PCR; TCRdb stores in-frame clones only, minus some. Of over 15,000 clones listed, around 82% were seen once; the top ten hold approximately 32%. The sample in question was CD8+ T cells from blood, obtained around 50 months after liver transplant. The receptors derive from a human patient who received a liver transplant. Some T cells could come from the graft donor. Each CDR3 is given with its conserved first and last residue. D genes are given only for firm matches. Clone size is shown for a subset of rows, as once, few, many or a class of expanded clone.

d_call j_call v_call clone_size cdr3_aa cdr3_nt
TRBD2 TRBJ2-1 TRBV7-2 - CASSLGVSGRALEQFF TGTGCCAGCAGCTTAGGGGTTAGCGGGAGGGCCCTTGAGCAGTTCTTC
- TRBJ2-1 TRBV4-3 - CASSQDLVGPRNEQFF TGCGCCAGCAGCCAAGATTTAGTGGGGCCGCGCAATGAGCAGTTCTTC
- TRBJ1-2 TRBV19 - CASTEGLKGYTF TGTGCCAGTACTGAGGGGTTGAAGGGCTACACCTTC
- TRBJ2-5 TRBV19 - CASSIVTDSQETQYF TGTGCCAGTAGTATAGTCACCGACAGTCAAGAGACCCAGTACTTC
TRBD1 TRBJ2-7 TRBV5-5 - CASSSILTGGEQYF TGTGCCAGCAGCTCAATACTTACAGGGGGAGAGCAGTACTTC
- TRBJ2-7 TRBV2 large CASSPTQGSYEQYF TGTGCCAGCAGCCCCACACAGGGATCCTACGAGCAGTACTTC
- TRBJ1-5 TRBV30 - CAWRDWDGLGNQPQHF TGTGCCTGGAGGGATTGGGACGGGCTGGGCAATCAGCCCCAGCATTTT
- TRBJ1-5 TRBV19 many CASRPQWDWEPQHF TGTGCCAGTAGGCCCCAGTGGGACTGGGAGCCCCAGCATTTT
- TRBJ1-3 TRBV4-1 - CASSQGLGTGNTIYF TGCGCCAGCAGCCAAGGGTTAGGGACTGGAAACACCATATATTTT
- TRBJ1-4 TRBV19 - CASSMASNREKLFF TGTGCCAGTAGTATGGCCAGCAACCGGGAAAAACTGTTTTTT
TRBD2 TRBJ2-7 TRBV4-3 - CASSLDPLAGGSAYEQYF TGCGCCAGCAGCCTGGACCCCCTAGCGGGGGGGTCTGCCTACGAGCAGTACTTC
- TRBJ1-4 TRBV6-1 - CASSEALQGLNEKLFF TGTGCCAGCAGTGAAGCGCTTCAAGGGCTAAACGAAAAACTGTTTTTT
- TRBJ2-3 TRBV4-2 - CASSPGGPSGTQYF TGTGCCAGCAGCCCCGGAGGCCCCTCGGGTACGCAGTATTTT